This T cell receptor beta chain appears in the sequencing data of a study of blood T cell repertoires in COVID-19. About the research overall: Samples of COVID-19 (acute and convalescent) were obtained from the United States, Italy and Spain.

Germline V gene sequence: CDR1 SGHDT, CDR2 YYEEEE. The CDR3 covers 13 residues. V lost 1 base to trimming and J lost 9 bases, with 13 bases between them. The repertoire was sequenced with immunoSEQ multiplex PCR; TCRdb's copy has only in-frame clones and lacks some. The sample holds under 250,000 clones, roughly 83% seen once. The TCR was taken from a woman in her seventies with active or convalescent COVID-19. This sequence joins TRBV5-6 and TRBJ2-5; a weak D match, TRBD2 (5 bases). Input material: peripheral blood. The CDR3, as DNA: TGTGCCAGCAGCTTGTCGGGATCGCCGTCCCAGTACTTC. Translation gives CASSLSGSPSQYF.